The entry below describes one TCR beta chain. Its antigen is unknown. This specimen comes from a study of cytomegalovirus exposure and HLA in healthy donors. Overall study results and limits: CMV serostatus was the sole immune exposure data available. A missense DCLRE1C variant was associated with V- and J-gene trimming of TCR beta chains in a later analysis, and an independent cohort replicated the association. Researchers reported from a later analysis that most CMV-associated TCR beta chains appeared HLA-restricted. The authors listed 150 to 200 TCR beta chains as cytomegalovirus-associated.

With V trimmed by 1 base and J by 5 bases, 2 bases remained unmatched. CDR3 length equals 14 residues. The germline V gene has CDR1 LNHNV and CDR2 YYDKDF (reference sequence). Primers: 60 Vbeta forward and 13 Jbeta reverse. The method was immunoSEQ multiplex PCR; TCRdb's version includes in-frame clones alone and lacks a portion of them. The top ten hold over 4% of the sample, which has 150,000 to 200,000 clones, roughly 77% seen once. This sequence was found in a male donor in good health and CMV-seronegative. Specimen: PBMCs. The chain combines TRBV15 with TRBJ2-3; 8 bases match TRBD1. CDR3 amino acids: CATSRGTGIDTQYF. In nucleotides, the CDR3 is TGTGCCACCAGCAGAGGGACAGGGATAGATACGCAGTATTTT.